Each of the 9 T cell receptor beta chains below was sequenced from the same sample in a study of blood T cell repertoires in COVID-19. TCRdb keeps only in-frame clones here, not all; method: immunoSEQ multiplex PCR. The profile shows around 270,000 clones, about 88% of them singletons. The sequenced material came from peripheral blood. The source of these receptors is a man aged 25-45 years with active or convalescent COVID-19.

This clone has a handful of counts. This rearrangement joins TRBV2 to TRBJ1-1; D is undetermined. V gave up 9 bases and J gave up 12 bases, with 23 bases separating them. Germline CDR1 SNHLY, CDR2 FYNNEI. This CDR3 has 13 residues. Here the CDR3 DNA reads TGTGCCAGTAACGAAGAGGCCTTGCTCATGACTTTCTTT. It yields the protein CASNEEALLMTFF.

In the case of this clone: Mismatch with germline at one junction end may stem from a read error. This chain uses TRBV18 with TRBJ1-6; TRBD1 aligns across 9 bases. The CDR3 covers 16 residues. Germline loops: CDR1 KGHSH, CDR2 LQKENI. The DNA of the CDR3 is TGTGCCAGCTCTCCACAGGGGGCCCCCTATAATTCACCCCTCCACTTT. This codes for CASSPQGAPYNSPLHF.

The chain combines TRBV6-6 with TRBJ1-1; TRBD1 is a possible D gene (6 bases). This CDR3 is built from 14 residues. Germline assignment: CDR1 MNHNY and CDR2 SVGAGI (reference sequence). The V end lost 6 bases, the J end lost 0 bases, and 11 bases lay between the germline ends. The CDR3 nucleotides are TGTGCCAGCAGCCCCAGGGGTGTGAACACTGAAGCTTTCTTT. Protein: CASSPRGVNTEAFF.

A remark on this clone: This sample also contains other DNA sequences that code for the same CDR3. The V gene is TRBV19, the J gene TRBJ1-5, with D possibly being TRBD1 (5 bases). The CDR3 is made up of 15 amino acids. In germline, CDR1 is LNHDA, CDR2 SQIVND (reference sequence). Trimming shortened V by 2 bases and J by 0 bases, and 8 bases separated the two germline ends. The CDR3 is CASSISGGSNQPQHF. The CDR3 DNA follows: TGTGCCAGTAGTATATCCGGGGGTAGCAATCAGCCCCAGCATTTT.

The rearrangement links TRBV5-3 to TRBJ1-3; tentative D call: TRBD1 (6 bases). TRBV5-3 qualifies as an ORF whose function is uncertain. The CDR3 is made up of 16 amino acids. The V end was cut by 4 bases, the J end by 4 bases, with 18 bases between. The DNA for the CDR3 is TGTGCCAGAAGCCAGGGTCCCGGGACACAAGGAAACACCATATATTTT. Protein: CARSQGPGTQGNTIYF.

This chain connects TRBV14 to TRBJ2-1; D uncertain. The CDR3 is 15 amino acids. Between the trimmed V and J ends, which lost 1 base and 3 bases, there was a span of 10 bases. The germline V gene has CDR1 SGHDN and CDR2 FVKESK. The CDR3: CASSQGRRDYNEQFF. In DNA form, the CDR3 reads TGTGCCAGCAGCCAAGGTCGGAGAGACTACAATGAGCAGTTCTTC.

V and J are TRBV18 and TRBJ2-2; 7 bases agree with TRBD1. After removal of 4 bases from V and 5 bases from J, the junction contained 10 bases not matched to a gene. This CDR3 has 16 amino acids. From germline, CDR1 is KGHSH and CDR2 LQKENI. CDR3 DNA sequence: TGTGCCAGCTCACAGGGGGCTCAACGTAGTACCGGGGAGCTGTTTTTT. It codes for CASSQGAQRSTGELFF.

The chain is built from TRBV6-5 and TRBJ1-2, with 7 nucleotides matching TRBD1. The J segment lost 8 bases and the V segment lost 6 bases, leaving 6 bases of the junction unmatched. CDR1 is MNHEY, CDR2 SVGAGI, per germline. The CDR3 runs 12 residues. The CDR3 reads CASSQQGNGYTF. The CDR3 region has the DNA TGTGCCAGCAGCCAACAGGGGAACGGCTACACCTTC.

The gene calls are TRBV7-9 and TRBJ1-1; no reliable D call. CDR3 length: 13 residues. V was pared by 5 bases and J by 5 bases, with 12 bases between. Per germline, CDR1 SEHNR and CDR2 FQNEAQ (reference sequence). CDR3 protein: CASSPPGRTEAFF. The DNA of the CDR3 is TGTGCCAGCAGCCCCCCGGGTCGGACTGAAGCTTTCTTT.